A single sample gave rise to the 17 T cell receptor beta chains below, sequenced in a study of blood T cells in healthy people across ages. Next came a second PCR, run for about 6 to 12 cycles, which used a sample-barcoded 5' primer along with a J-beta primer mix. TCRdb reprocessed the 5' RACE reads with MiXCR, giving one entry per CDR3 protein. Among roughly 1,300,000 distinct CDR3 sequences listed, 45% to 70% were seen once. The material sequenced was blood. The receptor set was obtained from a man between 18 and 35 years old in good health.

J is TRBJ2-7 and V is TRBV29-1; TRBD2 aligns across 8 bases. The CDR3 covers 15 residues. Germline-derived CDR1 and CDR2 are SQVTM and ANQGSEA. The J segment lost 2 bases and the V segment lost 5 bases, leaving 11 bases of the junction unmatched. This chain's CDR3 is CSVIWGRAGAYEQYF. DNA for the CDR3: TGCAGCGTTATCTGGGGACGAGCGGGGGCCTACGAGCAGTACTTC.

This rearrangement joins TRBV20-1 to TRBJ2-3; D is ambiguous. The CDR3 consists of 13 residues. The V gene's germline CDR1 is DFQATT and CDR2 SNEGSKA (reference sequence). The V and J ends lost 2 bases and 6 bases respectively, with 12 bases between them. This CDR3 is CSARFWAIDTQYF. The CDR3 DNA is TGCAGTGCTAGATTTTGGGCCATTGATACGCAGTATTTT.

The chain uses TRBV20-1 and TRBJ2-1, with D possibly being TRBD1 (6 bases). The better agreement between TRBJ2-7 and the DNA end casts doubt on the J call. Germline V gives CDR1 DFQATT, CDR2 SNEGSKA (reference sequence). The CDR3 covers 15 residues. CDR3 DNA: TGCAGTGCCCCATCAGGGGTCAGGTCCTACAATGAGCAGTACTTC. Translation: CSAPSGVRSYNEQYF.

The gene calls are TRBV4-2 and TRBJ2-3; 15 bases line up with TRBD2. The CDR3 has 17 amino acids. Per germline, CDR1 LGHNA and CDR2 YNFKEQ. Germline trimming cut 4 bases from V and 6 bases from J; bases unmatched to any gene: 8. CDR3 region: CASSPGLAGGYRDTQYF. The CDR3 nucleotides are TGTGCCAGCAGCCCGGGACTAGCGGGGGGATATCGTGATACGCAGTATTTT.

This chain joins TRBV6-5 and TRBJ2-1; 8 bases agree with TRBD2. V was clipped by 7 bases and J by 6 bases; unmatched bases: 8. The CDR3 spans 14 residues. Germline loops: CDR1 MNHEY, CDR2 SVGAGI. CDR3 residues: CASKIGRAINEQFF. For the CDR3, the DNA is TGTGCCAGCAAGATCGGGAGGGCCATCAATGAGCAGTTCTTC.

The rearrangement links TRBV6-6 to TRBJ1-5; a weak D match, TRBD1 (6 bases). CDR1 and CDR2 (germline): MNHNY, SVGAGI (reference sequence). The CDR3 extends over 13 amino acids. Trimming took off 6 bases at V and 5 bases at J, with 11 bases between the two ends. The CDR3 sequence is CASRPQGYQPQHF. The CDR3 bases are TGTGCCAGCAGACCACAGGGTTATCAGCCCCAGCATTTT.

The DNA of the CDR3 is TGTGCCAGCAGTTCTCCCCTGGGCAATGAGCAGTTCTTC. Its protein product is CASSSPLGNEQFF. The V and J genes are TRBV7-2 and TRBJ2-1; D unresolved. This CDR3 region has 13 residues. Germline loops: CDR1 SGHTA, CDR2 FQGNSA. The V end was cut by 6 bases, the J end by 6 bases, with 12 bases between.

The chain has TRBV12-3 or TRBV12-4 and TRBJ2-7; D is undetermined. Trimming removed 4 bases at V and 3 bases at J, with 13 bases between. The CDR3 covers 14 residues. The CDR3 protein is CASSSSAEGYEQYF. Here the CDR3 DNA reads TGTGCCAGCAGTTCTAGTGCCGAAGGCTACGAGCAGTACTTC.

The J gene is TRBJ2-3, the V gene TRBV14, with 7 bases matching TRBD2. This CDR3 spans 16 amino acids. V dropped 0 bases and J dropped 5; count of bases not matched to a gene: 8. CDR1 and CDR2 (germline): SGHDN, FVKESK. CDR3 loop: CASSQDPGRRIDTQYF. The CDR3 DNA is TGTGCCAGCAGCCAAGATCCCGGGAGGAGGATAGATACGCAGTATTTT.

This clonotype came up a few times. In nucleotides, the CDR3 is TGTGCCAGCAGTTTAGGGAGTCGGGGACCAAGCACAGATACGCAGTATTTT. This codes for CASSLGSRGPSTDTQYF. The chain links TRBV28 to TRBJ2-3; D assignment may be TRBD1 or TRBD2 (5 bases each). The CDR3 spans 17 residues. The V end was cut by 2 bases, the J end by 0 bases, with 15 bases between. Looked up from germline, CDR1 is MDHEN and CDR2 is SYDVKM.

The chain uses TRBV20-1 and TRBJ2-1; TRBD1 might be the D (5 bases). CDR3 length equals 14 residues. V shed 1 base and J shed 10 bases, with 17 bases lying between them. Germline V gene data show CDR1 as DFQATT and CDR2 as SNEGSKA (reference sequence). CDR3 in DNA: TGCAGTGCTAGAGGTGACAATCAGGGTGGCGAGCAGTTCTTC. It translates to CSARGDNQGGEQFF.

V usage is TRBV4-1 and J usage is TRBJ2-1; 10 bases line up with TRBD2. CDR3 length equals 15 residues. The V segment lost 4 bases and the J segment 7 bases; nucleotides outside the gene matches: 7. Germline-derived CDR1 and CDR2 are MGHRA and YSYEKL. The CDR3 sequence: CASSPGLLAGNEQFF. The CDR3 nucleotides are TGCGCCAGCAGCCCCGGGCTACTAGCGGGGAATGAGCAGTTCTTC.

The chain combines TRBV29-1 with TRBJ2-7, with TRBD1 identical over 7 bases. Germline V CDR1 and CDR2: SQVTM, ANQGSEA. Trimming at V came to 6 bases and at J to 0 bases, leaving 5 bases not matched to a gene. CDR3 length equals 13 residues. CDR3: CSVRRDSSYEQYF. Here the CDR3 DNA reads TGCAGCGTGAGACGGGACAGCTCCTACGAGCAGTACTTC.

The chain uses TRBV29-1 and TRBJ2-7, with TRBD2 matching 7 bases. Germline V gene data show CDR1 as SQVTM and CDR2 as ANQGSEA. V was clipped by 4 bases and J by 6 bases; unmatched bases: 6. The CDR3 has 12 amino acids. CDR3 protein: CSVVSGAGEQYF. The CDR3 coding sequence is TGCAGCGTTGTCAGCGGGGCTGGCGAGCAGTACTTC.

V is TRBV20-1 and J is TRBJ2-7; the match to TRBD2 covers 10 bases. V shed 5 bases and J 7 bases; nucleotides not matched to a gene: 14. The CDR3 spans 15 residues. CDR1 is DFQATT and CDR2 is SNEGSKA in the germline V gene (reference sequence). The CDR3 bases are TGCAGTGCTCAGGAGGGGACTAGCGTATCGGGAGAGCAGTACTTC. Translating it yields CSAQEGTSVSGEQYF.

About this clonotype: The germline gene is not matched at one end of the junction; a read error may be the cause. The rearrangement links TRBV5-1 to TRBJ2-5; D unresolved. Germline V gene data show CDR1 as SGHRS and CDR2 as YFSETQ. The CDR3 contains 13 residues. DNA of the CDR3: TGTGCCAGCAGCTTGGGGTCGGAAGAGACCCAGTACTTC. It translates to CASSLGSEETQYF.

For this clonotype: Mismatch with germline at one junction end may stem from a read error. J is TRBJ2-7 and V is TRBV7-8, with 7 bases identical to TRBD1. The germline gives CDR1 SGHVS, CDR2 FQNEAQ. The CDR3 extends over 15 amino acids. CDR3 DNA sequence: TGTGCCGGCAGCTTAGAACAGGGGTGGTCCCACGAGCAGTACTTC. This sequence encodes CAGSLEQGWSHEQYF.